This T cell receptor (beta chain) was sequenced during a study of T cell responses to AZD1222 COVID-19 vaccine. Trimming removed 0 bases at V and 0 bases at J, with 8 bases between. Looked up from germline, CDR1 is SGHRS and CDR2 is YFSETQ. This CDR3 has 15 amino acids. Sequencing was performed with immunoSEQ multiplex PCR; in TCRdb, only in-frame clones are kept and a portion is missing. The top ten clones hold 1.3% of a sample with approximately 81,000 clones, 83% of them seen once. Sequencing used peripheral blood, obtained 28 days after the second AZD1222 dose. The gene calls are TRBV5-1 and TRBJ2-3; no definite D call. This TCR was sampled from an adult who received the AZD1222 COVID-19 vaccine. The CDR3 loop reads CASSLEGRSTDTQYF. The CDR3 nucleotides are TGCGCCAGCAGCTTGGAAGGCAGAAGCACAGATACGCAGTATTTT.